Detailed here is one T cell receptor beta chain. Its antigen is as yet unknown. Assay used: immunoSEQ multiplex PCR; TCRdb lists only in-frame clones, some missing. This sample carries around 11,000 clones, 52% of them seen once, and the ten largest clones take more than 20%. The data originate from a study of neoadjuvant anti-PD-1 for oral cavity cancer. Study-level background: Nivolumab at 3 mg/kg was mostly given biweekly, three to four doses, pre-surgery.

General study points: Higher pretreatment Treg/Th17 ratios tracked higher pretreatment blood clonality.

The CDR3 has 14 amino acids. Trimming removed 5 bases from V and 2 bases from J; junction bases left unmatched: 4. CDR1 MNHEY and CDR2 SMNVEV come from the germline V gene (reference sequence). The TCR was taken from a person between 40 and 85 years old with oral cavity squamous cell carcinoma. V and J are TRBV27 and TRBJ2-5; 8 positions agree with TRBD2. Sequencing used tumor tissue, obtained before nivolumab (anti-PD-1) treatment. The CDR3 loop is CASSKAGVQETQYF. DNA for the CDR3: TGTGCCAGCAGTAAAGCGGGGGTTCAAGAGACCCAGTACTTC.